This T cell receptor (beta chain) was identified during a study of CD8+ T cells in alopecia areata. Following extraction, RNA underwent reverse transcription to cDNA, which served as the sequencing template. The table came from immunoSEQ multiplex PCR; TCRdb's copy has only in-frame clones and leaves some out. The sample has roughly 190,000 clones; 64% are singletons. This clone was detected a few times. Its antigen is undetermined. The same CDR3 also results from other DNA sequences found in this sample. General study points: Persistence of many expanded lesional clones was seen in scalp and blood during tofacitinib. Any link of baseline CD8+ expansion to response, resting on one nonresponder, remains uncertain. Normal scalp had lower clonality than lesional scalp, with alopecia totalis/universalis lesions showing this most strongly.

The CDR3 is 10 residues long. Trimming removed 5 bases from V and 3 bases from J, with 4 bases in between. Germline V lookup: CDR1 SQVTM, CDR2 ANQGSEA. Treatment indicated: oral pan-JAK inhibitor, 5-10 mg twice daily. Sorting of CD4+ and CD8+ T cells was performed on PBMCs. The source of this sequence is a human donor with alopecia areata. The chain combines TRBV29-1 with TRBJ2-5; D uncertain. The material sequenced was CD4+ T cells sorted from blood, taken around week 50, from a patient treated with tofacitinib. CDR3 in DNA: TGCAGCGTTAGAGAAGAGACCCAGTACTTC. It specifies CSVREETQYF. Filled out from reference TRBV29-1 and TRBJ2-5, the complete variable domain reads SAVISQKPSRDICQRGTSLTIQCQVDSQVTMMFWYRQQPGQSLTLIATANQGSEATYESGFVIDKFPISRPNLTFSTLTVSNMSPEDSSIYLCSVREETQYFGPGTRLLVL.